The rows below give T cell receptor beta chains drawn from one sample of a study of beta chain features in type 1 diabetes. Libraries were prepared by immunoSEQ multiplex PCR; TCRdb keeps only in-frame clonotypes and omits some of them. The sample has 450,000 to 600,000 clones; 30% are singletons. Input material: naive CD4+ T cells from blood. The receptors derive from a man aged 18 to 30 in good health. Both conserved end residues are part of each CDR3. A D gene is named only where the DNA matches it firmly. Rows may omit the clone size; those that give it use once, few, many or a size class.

CDR3: CASSEALLEVSDTQYF
DNA: TGTGCCAGCAGTGAAGCGCTGCTGGAGGTGTCAGATACGCAGTATTTT
D: .
V: TRBV2
J: TRBJ2-3
size: few

CDR3: CAWSGLAGGQETQYF
DNA: TGTGCCTGGAGTGGACTAGCGGGGGGACAAGAGACCCAGTACTTC
D: TRBD2
V: TRBV30
J: TRBJ2-5
size: few

CDR3: CASSLNDPTQYF
DNA: TGTGCCAGCAGTCTGAACGACCCGACCCAGTACTTC
D: .
V: TRBV2
J: TRBJ2-5
size: .

CDR3: CASSLELAQETQYF
DNA: TGTGCCAGCAGCTTAGAATTAGCGCAAGAGACCCAGTACTTC
D: .
V: TRBV7-2
J: TRBJ2-5
size: .

CDR3: CASSTDRVPDTQYF
DNA: TGTGCCAGTAGCACCGACAGGGTCCCAGATACGCAGTATTTT
D: TRBD1
V: TRBV19
J: TRBJ2-3
size: few

CDR3: CASSLTGANVLTF
DNA: TGTGCCAGCAGCCTGACAGGGGCCAACGTCCTGACTTTC
D: .
V: TRBV9
J: TRBJ2-6
size: .

CDR3: CAWGQRLKANYGYTF
DNA: TGTGCCTGGGGACAGAGGCTCAAAGCTAACTATGGCTACACCTTC
D: .
V: TRBV30
J: TRBJ1-2
size: few

CDR3: CASSLRVPGAADTQYF
DNA: TGTGCCAGCAGCTTAAGAGTCCCGGGGGCCGCAGATACGCAGTATTTT
D: .
V: TRBV7-3
J: TRBJ2-3
size: .

CDR3: CASSPVGGEETQYF
DNA: TGCGCCAGCAGCCCGGTCGGGGGAGAAGAGACCCAGTACTTC
D: .
V: TRBV5-1
J: TRBJ2-5
size: .

CDR3: CASSPGTGAQETQYF
DNA: TGTGCCAGCTCACCAGGGACAGGGGCCCAAGAGACCCAGTACTTC
D: TRBD1
V: TRBV18
J: TRBJ2-5
size: .

CDR3: CASSPRGDGNTDTQYF
DNA: TGTGCCAGCAGCCCCCGCGGGGACGGCAACACAGATACGCAGTATTTT
D: .
V: TRBV9
J: TRBJ2-3
size: few

CDR3: CASSLPDSYEQYF
DNA: TGTGCCAGCAGCTTACCTGATTCCTACGAGCAGTACTTC
D: .
V: TRBV13
J: TRBJ2-7
size: few

CDR3: CASQRQVHQETQYF
DNA: TGTGCCTCCCAGCGGCAGGTCCACCAAGAGACCCAGTACTTC
D: .
V: TRBV10-3
J: TRBJ2-5
size: .

CDR3: CASSLDGRMETQYF
DNA: TGCGCCAGCAGCTTGGACGGGAGGATGGAGACCCAGTACTTC
D: TRBD2
V: TRBV5-1
J: TRBJ2-5
size: .

CDR3: CSVEGVETQYF
DNA: TGCAGCGTCGAAGGGGTGGAGACCCAGTACTTC
D: .
V: TRBV29-1
J: TRBJ2-5
size: few

CDR3: CASSGYEQYF
DNA: TGTGCCAGCTCGGGCTACGAGCAGTACTTC
D: .
V: TRBV7-9
J: TRBJ2-7
size: .

CDR3: CASSPRKRETQYF
DNA: TGTGCCAGCAGCCCCCGGAAGAGGGAGACCCAGTACTTC
D: .
V: TRBV6-6
J: TRBJ2-5
size: few

CDR3: CASSQDSAVVDEQFF
DNA: TGTGCCAGCAGCCAAGATTCGGCGGTTGTCGATGAGCAGTTCTTC
D: .
V: TRBV4-2
J: TRBJ2-1
size: few

CDR3: CASRDREGANYGYTF
DNA: TGCGCCAGCCGGGACAGGGAAGGCGCTAACTATGGCTACACCTTC
D: TRBD1
V: TRBV4-1
J: TRBJ1-2
size: .

CDR3: CAWIPSGRGGTQYF
DNA: TGTGCCTGGATACCTAGCGGGAGAGGGGGGACCCAGTACTTC
D: TRBD2
V: TRBV30
J: TRBJ2-5
size: .

CDR3: CASSVGTSGTKNIQYF
DNA: TGTGCCAGCAGCGTAGGGACTAGCGGGACCAAAAACATTCAGTACTTC
D: TRBD2
V: TRBV9
J: TRBJ2-4
size: few

CDR3: CASSLGARTYEQYF
DNA: TGTGCCAGCAGCTTAGGGGCACGTACCTACGAGCAGTACTTC
D: .
V: TRBV7-2
J: TRBJ2-7
size: .

CDR3: CASSPRAGDFADTQYF
DNA: TGCGCCAGCAGCCCAAGGGCCGGAGACTTCGCAGATACGCAGTATTTT
D: .
V: TRBV4-1
J: TRBJ2-3
size: .

CDR3: CASSVAAGVGNEQFF
DNA: TGTGCCAGCAGCGTAGCCGCGGGAGTGGGCAATGAGCAGTTCTTC
D: TRBD2
V: TRBV9
J: TRBJ2-1
size: .

CDR3: CSVGQGGQPQHF
DNA: TGCAGCGTTGGACAGGGAGGTCAGCCCCAGCATTTT
D: TRBD1
V: TRBV29-1
J: TRBJ1-5
size: .

CDR3: CASSRWDSWGLFF
DNA: TGTGCCAGCAGTCGGTGGGACAGCTGGGGGCTGTTTTTT
D: TRBD1
V: TRBV27
J: TRBJ2-2
size: few

CDR3: CASSEDIFSYEQYF
DNA: TGTGCCAGCAGCGAGGACATTTTCTCCTACGAGCAGTACTTC
D: .
V: TRBV7-2
J: TRBJ2-7
size: once

CDR3: CASSLPGTSVYEQFF
DNA: TGTGCCAGCAGTTTGCCGGGGACTAGCGTCTATGAGCAGTTCTTC
D: TRBD2
V: TRBV28
J: TRBJ2-1
size: few

CDR3: CARSVVGGGPGETQYF
DNA: TGTGCCCGCAGCGTAGTAGGGGGAGGGCCGGGTGAGACCCAGTACTTC
D: .
V: TRBV9
J: TRBJ2-5
size: .

CDR3: CSVSGRVSYEQYF
DNA: TGCAGCGTATCCGGCAGGGTATCCTACGAGCAGTACTTC
D: .
V: TRBV29-1
J: TRBJ2-7
size: few

CDR3: CASSFSGFEQYF
DNA: TGTGCCAGCAGCTTTTCCGGGTTCGAGCAGTACTTC
D: .
V: TRBV7-2
J: TRBJ2-7
size: .

CDR3: CACRDEGGYTF
DNA: TGTGCCTGCCGGGACGAAGGTGGCTACACCTTC
D: .
V: TRBV30
J: TRBJ1-2
size: few

CDR3: CASSLGSRDYNEQFF
DNA: TGTGCCAGCAGCTTAGGGTCCCGGGACTACAATGAGCAGTTCTTC
D: .
V: TRBV13
J: TRBJ2-1
size: .

CDR3: CASSQIGAGGETQYF
DNA: TGTGCCAGCAGCCAAATAGGGGCAGGCGGAGAGACCCAGTACTTC
D: .
V: TRBV7-2
J: TRBJ2-5
size: few

CDR3: CAIRAGQAYEQYF
DNA: TGTGCCATCAGGGCGGGACAGGCCTACGAGCAGTACTTC
D: TRBD1
V: TRBV10-3
J: TRBJ2-7
size: .

CDR3: CAWSEGRGDYEQYF
DNA: TGTGCCTGGAGTGAAGGTAGGGGGGACTACGAGCAGTACTTC
D: .
V: TRBV30
J: TRBJ2-7
size: .

CDR3: CAWSTSALAYEQFF
DNA: TGTGCCTGGAGTACCTCGGCACTAGCATATGAGCAGTTCTTC
D: .
V: TRBV30
J: TRBJ2-1
size: .

CDR3: CASSSLAGGGNEQFF
DNA: TGCGCCAGCAGCTCACTAGCGGGAGGCGGCAATGAGCAGTTCTTC
D: TRBD2
V: TRBV5-1
J: TRBJ2-1
size: .

CDR3: CASSLVRVTDTQYF
DNA: TGTGCCAGCAGCTTGGTTCGGGTCACAGATACGCAGTATTTT
D: .
V: TRBV5-6
J: TRBJ2-3
size: .

CDR3: CATGIPAPGYEQYF
DNA: TGTGCCACCGGAATCCCCGCCCCGGGCTACGAGCAGTACTTC
D: .
V: TRBV15
J: TRBJ2-7
size: few

CDR3: CASSVVGLADTQYF
DNA: TGTGCCAGCAGCGTAGTGGGATTGGCAGATACGCAGTATTTT
D: .
V: TRBV9
J: TRBJ2-3
size: few

CDR3: CASSKLLAGDINNEQFF
DNA: TGCGCCAGCAGCAAATTACTAGCGGGAGACATTAACAATGAGCAGTTCTTC
D: TRBD2
V: TRBV5-1
J: TRBJ2-1
size: .